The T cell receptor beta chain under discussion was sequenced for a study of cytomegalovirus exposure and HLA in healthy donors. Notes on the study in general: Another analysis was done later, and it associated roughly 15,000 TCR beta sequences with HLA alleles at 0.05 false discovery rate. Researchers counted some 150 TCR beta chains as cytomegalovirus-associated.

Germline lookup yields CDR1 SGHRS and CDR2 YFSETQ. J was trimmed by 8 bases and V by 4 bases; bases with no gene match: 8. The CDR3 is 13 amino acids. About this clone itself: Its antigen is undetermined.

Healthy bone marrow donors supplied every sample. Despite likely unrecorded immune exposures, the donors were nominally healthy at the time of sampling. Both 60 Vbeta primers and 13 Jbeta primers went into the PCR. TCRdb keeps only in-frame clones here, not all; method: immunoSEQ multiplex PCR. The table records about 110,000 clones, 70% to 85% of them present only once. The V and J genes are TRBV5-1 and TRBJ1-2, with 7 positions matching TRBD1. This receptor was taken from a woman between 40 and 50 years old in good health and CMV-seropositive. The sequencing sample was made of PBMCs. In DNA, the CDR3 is TGCGCCAGCAGCACCGGACAGGCACAGGGCTACACCTTC. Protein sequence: CASSTGQAQGYTF.